This T cell receptor beta chain was identified in a study of T cell repertoires in cytomegalovirus infection. For the study at large: Based on public TCR beta signatures, there were indications of CMV infection and of a matching HLA type. General study results and limits: CMV-specific TCR beta clonotypes restricted by HLA-C were the ones dominating the ex vivo response.

TCRdb used MiXCR to reprocess the reads, holding one entry per CDR3 protein. The table includes a few hundred thousand distinct CDR3 sequences, roughly 20% detected once. Germline V CDR1 and CDR2: LGHDT, YNNKEL (reference sequence). V lost 3 bases to trimming and J lost 8 bases, with 14 bases between them. The CDR3 has 15 residues. This clonotype was counted a few times. Its antigen remains unidentified. Sequenced input: PBMCs. This sequence was found in a human donor in good health (CMV status not recorded). Some clones in this sample may be carry-over from other donors' samples. The V call is TRBV3-1, the J call TRBJ1-6; D is ambiguous. Here the CDR3 DNA reads TGTGCCAGCAGCCACGGCAGTTTTAAATATTCACCCCTCCACTTT. Translating gives CASSHGSFKYSPLHF.